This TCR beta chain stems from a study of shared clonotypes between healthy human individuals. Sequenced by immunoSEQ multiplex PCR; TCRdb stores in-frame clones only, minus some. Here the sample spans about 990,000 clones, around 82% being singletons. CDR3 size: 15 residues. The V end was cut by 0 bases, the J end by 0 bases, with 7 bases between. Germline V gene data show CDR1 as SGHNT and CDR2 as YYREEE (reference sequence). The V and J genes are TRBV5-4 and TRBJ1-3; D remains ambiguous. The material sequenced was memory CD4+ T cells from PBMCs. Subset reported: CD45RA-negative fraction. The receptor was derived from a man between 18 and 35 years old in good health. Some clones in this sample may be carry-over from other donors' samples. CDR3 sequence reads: CASSLEVSSGNTIYF. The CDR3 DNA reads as TGTGCCAGCAGCTTGGAGGTTAGCTCTGGAAACACCATATATTTT.